A single sample gave rise to the 11 T cell receptor beta chains below, sequenced in a study of T-cell reconstitution after alpha-beta-depleted transplantation in children. Library preparation (for TCRbeta) was performed with unique molecular identifiers. One entry per CDR3 protein results from TCRdb running MiXCR on the PCR reads. The table records roughly 670,000 distinct CDR3 sequences, around 14% of them present only once. The sequencing here drew on PBMCs, taken before TCRalphabeta/CD19-depleted stem cell transplant. Source of these receptors: a girl aged 2-15 years with congenital amegakaryocytic thrombocytopenia, due to receive a stem cell transplant.

This CDR3 is CASSFATTDTQYF. CDR3 coding DNA: TGTGCCAGCAGCTTTGCCACCACAGATACGCAGTATTTT. J is TRBJ2-3 and V is TRBV7-9; D is undetermined. The ends were cut back, 3 bases at V and 2 bases at J, with 6 bases in the middle. The CDR3 loop spans 13 amino acids. Germline lookup yields CDR1 SEHNR and CDR2 FQNEAQ (reference sequence).

Ten or more counts support this clonotype. CDR3 DNA: TGTGCCATCAAAGCGCAGGGTTATCCGACCAACGAGCAGTACTTC. This translates into CAIKAQGYPTNEQYF. The chain links TRBV10-3 to TRBJ2-7, with D perhaps matching TRBD1 (5 bases). The V end lost 7 bases, the J end lost 5 bases, and 21 bases lay between the germline ends. The CDR3 totals 15 residues. CDR1 ENHRY and CDR2 SYGVKD come from the germline V gene.

There are many counts of this clonotype. This chain connects TRBV20-1 to TRBJ2-7; 7 nucleotides match TRBD1. Trimming removed 3 bases from V and 5 bases from J; junction bases left unmatched: 7. This CDR3 has 13 residues. The germline CDR1 and CDR2 sequences are DFQATT and SNEGSKA (reference sequence). The CDR3: CSARGRGYNEQYF. The CDR3 DNA is TGCAGTGCTAGGGGCAGGGGGTATAACGAGCAGTACTTC.

This clonotype occurred many times. Written as DNA, the CDR3 is TGCGCCAGCAGCTTGGGACTAGCGGGAGGTGGCAATGAGCAGTTCTTC. Translated: CASSLGLAGGGNEQFF. This chain connects TRBV5-1 to TRBJ2-1, with 13 bases identical to TRBD2. Germline values: CDR1 SGHRS, CDR2 YFSETQ. This CDR3 spans 16 amino acids. Trimming removed 0 bases from V and 6 bases from J; junction bases left unmatched: 3.

With respect to this clonotype: A much more abundant neighbour one base away suggests this may be a read error. The chain combines TRBV12-3 or TRBV12-4 with TRBJ2-1, with D maybe TRBD1 (6 bases). V was shortened by 8 bases and J by 2 bases, with 10 bases between the two germline ends. This CDR3 has 13 residues. DNA of the CDR3: TGTGCCAGCTTCAGGGACACCTACAATGAGCAGTTCTTC. Amino acids: CASFRDTYNEQFF.

For this clonotype: This sequence may be a read error, since a much larger clone differs from it by one base. This sequence joins TRBV12-3 or TRBV12-4 and TRBJ2-7; 11 positions match TRBD2. V shed 6 bases, J shed 2 bases, and the junction held 6 bases outside the gene matches. The CDR3 runs 15 residues. The CDR3 here is CASRPGTSGPYEQYF. As DNA, the CDR3 is TGTGCCAGCAGGCCCGGGACTAGCGGACCCTACGAGCAGTACTTC.

V and J are TRBV14 and TRBJ2-7; D is tentatively TRBD1 or TRBD2 (5 bases each). Trimming pared 3 bases from V and 2 bases from J, leaving 14 bases between. This CDR3 spans 15 amino acids. The germline gives CDR1 SGHDN, CDR2 FVKESK. CDR3 bases: TGTGCCAGCAGCCACGGGGCCCTAGGAGCCTACGAGCAGTACTTC. Translating gives CASSHGALGAYEQYF.

V gene TRBV5-1 combines with J gene TRBJ2-1, with D unresolved. CDR1 and CDR2 from the germline V gene are SGHRS and YFSETQ. The CDR3 runs to 13 residues. Trimming left V 0 bases short and J 7 bases short, with 8 bases between. In DNA, the CDR3 is TGCGCCAGCAGCTTGGGGGCTTTGAATGAGCAGTTCTTC. Protein product: CASSLGALNEQFF.

V and J are TRBV12-3 or TRBV12-4 and TRBJ2-7, with D tentatively TRBD1 (6 bases). V was trimmed by 7 bases and J by 5 bases, leaving 15 bases between them. This CDR3 comprises 13 residues. CDR3 sequence: CASTDDRFHEQYF. DNA for the CDR3: TGTGCCAGCACCGACGACAGGTTCCACGAGCAGTACTTC.

This clonotype has ten or more counts. J is TRBJ1-2 and V is TRBV12-3 or TRBV12-4, with no clear D. V lost 6 bases, J lost 5 bases, and 13 bases lay in between. There are 13 residues in the CDR3. The CDR3: CASSDYVGYGYTF. In nucleotides, the CDR3 is TGTGCCAGCAGCGATTATGTAGGGTATGGCTACACCTTC.

This clonotype was recorded many times. This chain connects TRBV29-1 to TRBJ2-3, with a weak D call TRBD2 (7 bases). CDR3 length equals 13 residues. Trimming stripped 2 bases from V and 4 bases from J, with 10 bases between. Germline V CDR1 and CDR2: SQVTM, ANQGSEA. The CDR3 nucleotides read TGCAGCGTTGAAACGGGGGGCGCAGATACGCAGTATTTT. Its translation is CSVETGGADTQYF.